One sample yielded the 17 T cell receptor beta chains listed below, sequenced in a study of T cell responses to AZD1222 COVID-19 vaccine. Produced via immunoSEQ multiplex PCR; TCRdb's table is partial and in-frame only. The sample comprises about 270,000 clones, approximately 94% of which are singletons, and 0.55% rests with the top ten. Sequenced here: peripheral blood, sampled 28 days after the second AZD1222 dose. Receptor source: an adult who received the AZD1222 COVID-19 vaccine.

This rearrangement joins TRBV2 to TRBJ1-4, with D uncertain. The CDR3 loop spans 15 amino acids. Germline loops: CDR1 SNHLY, CDR2 FYNNEI. The V end lost 4 bases, the J end lost 6 bases, and 15 bases lay between the germline ends. CDR3 amino acids: CASSASPLGYEKLFF. The CDR3 bases are TGTGCCAGCAGTGCCTCCCCGCTGGGCTATGAAAAACTGTTTTTT.

This rearrangement joins TRBV21-1 to TRBJ2-3; the D call of TRBD2 is as the table states it, not checked on the DNA. TRBV21-1 is a documented pseudogene. This CDR3 is 18 amino acids long. Here the CDR3 reads CASSSGGGRTNCTDTQYF. The CDR3 DNA reads as TGTGCCAGCAGCTCCGGAGGAGGGCGGACCAACTGCACAGATACGCAGTATTTT.

The chain is built from TRBV2 and TRBJ2-7; TRBD2 matches 8 bases. The CDR3 sequence is 15 residues long. Germline V gives CDR1 SNHLY, CDR2 FYNNEI. The trim removed 7 bases at V and 0 bases at J, leaving 8 bases unmatched. The CDR3 DNA reads TGTGCCAGCACCCGACTAGCGCGGGACTCCTACGAGCAGTACTTC. Its translation: CASTRLARDSYEQYF.

CDR3 protein: CASSRWGETQYF. The CDR3 region has the DNA TGTGCCAGCAGTAGGTGGGGCGAGACCCAGTACTTC. The gene calls are TRBV3-1 (or the pseudogene TRBV3-2) and TRBJ2-5, with a weak D call TRBD1 (5 bases). V was trimmed by 6 bases and J by 5 bases, leaving 10 bases between them. The CDR3 totals 12 residues. Germline V CDR1 and CDR2: LGHDT, YNNKEL (reference sequence).

This clone turned up a few times. The chain couples TRBV11-3 to TRBJ1-1, with a tentative D call TRBD1 (5 bases). Trimming removed 5 bases at V and 7 bases at J, with 17 bases between. The CDR3 is 14 residues long. Germline values: CDR1 SGHNT, CDR2 YENEEA. The CDR3 nucleotides are TGTGCCAGCAGCCGCGGGACGGCCGGGGGTGAAGCTTTCTTT. It codes for CASSRGTAGGEAFF.

The chain recombines TRBV7-8 with TRBJ2-7; no clear D. The germline gives CDR1 SGHVS, CDR2 FQNEAQ. This CDR3 comprises 13 residues. V was trimmed by 3 bases and J by 0 bases, leaving 6 bases between them. CDR3 coding DNA: TGTGCCAGCAGCTTTTCTGGCTCCTACGAGCAGTACTTC. Protein product: CASSFSGSYEQYF.

V gene TRBV19 combines with J gene TRBJ1-6, with TRBD1 identical over 7 bases. Germline values: CDR1 LNHDA, CDR2 SQIVND (reference sequence). This CDR3 region has 15 residues. Germline trimming cut 6 bases from V and 4 bases from J; bases unmatched to any gene: 6. The DNA for the CDR3 is TGTGCCAGTAGGAATGGACAGGCTTATAATTCACCCCTCCACTTT. Its protein product is CASRNGQAYNSPLHF. The full variable domain, rest sourced from reference TRBV19 and TRBJ1-6, is DGGITQSPKYLFRKEGQNVTLSCEQNLNHDAMYWYRQDPGQGLRLIYYSQIVNDFQKGDIAEGYSVSREKKESFPLTVTSAQKNPTAFYLCASRNGQAYNSPLHFGNGTRLTVT.

This chain uses TRBV3-1 (or the pseudogene TRBV3-2) with TRBJ2-1; 9 bases align to TRBD1. Germline lookup yields CDR1 LGHDT and CDR2 YNNKEL (reference sequence). The V segment lost 1 base and the J segment 9 bases; nucleotides outside the gene matches: 4. The CDR3 loop spans 14 amino acids. The CDR3 DNA reads TGTGCCAGCAGCCAAGCCGGGACAGGGATTGAGCAGTTCTTC. It encodes CASSQAGTGIEQFF.

The chain uses TRBV10-1 and TRBJ1-1, with D possibly TRBD1 on 5 matching bases. The V and J ends lost 7 bases and 7 bases respectively, with 16 bases between them. From germline, CDR1 is WNHNN and CDR2 SYGVQD (reference sequence). This CDR3 region has 13 residues. The CDR3 nucleotides read TGCGCCAGCAACCCTTGGGGCCAAGGTGAAGCTTTCTTT. It translates to CASNPWGQGEAFF.

This clone was seen a single time. The chain combines TRBV5-1 with TRBJ1-2; TRBD1 agrees at 7 bases. The CDR3 has 15 amino acids. The germline CDR1 and CDR2 sequences are SGHRS and YFSETQ. Unmatched junction bases numbered 10, after V lost 2 bases and J lost 6 bases. The CDR3 spells CASSFQPQGRNGYTF. The CDR3 DNA sequence: TGCGCCAGCAGCTTCCAACCACAGGGGAGAAATGGCTACACCTTC.

V is TRBV3-1 (or the pseudogene TRBV3-2) and J is TRBJ2-2; D remains unclear. The CDR3 totals 12 residues. Trimming removed 5 bases from V and 1 base from J, with 2 bases in between. In germline, CDR1 is LGHDT, CDR2 YNNKEL (reference sequence). CDR3 loop: CASSENTGELFF. The DNA of the CDR3 is TGTGCCAGCAGCGAGAACACCGGGGAGCTGTTTTTT.

Comment on this clone: The germline gene is not matched at one end of the junction; a read error may be the cause. V gene TRBV3-1 (or the pseudogene TRBV3-2) combines with J gene TRBJ2-2, with a tentative D call TRBD2 (6 bases). The germline gives CDR1 LGHDT, CDR2 YNNKEL (reference sequence). The CDR3 totals 16 residues. This chain's CDR3 is CSSSRFLATNTGELFF. The CDR3 region has the DNA TGTTCCAGCAGCCGCTTTCTAGCGACTAACACCGGGGAGCTGTTTTTT.

The V and J genes are TRBV23-1 and TRBJ2-7, with TRBD1 matching 9 bases. Being an ORF, TRBV23-1 has a function that is uncertain. This CDR3 region has 13 residues. The CDR3 reads CVSRGTGFYEQYF. The CDR3 nucleotides are TGCGTCTCCCGGGGGACAGGGTTTTACGAGCAGTACTTC.

The chain's CDR3 is CASSLSRPSTDTQYF. In nucleotides, the CDR3 is TGTGCCAGCAGCTTATCACGGCCTAGCACAGATACGCAGTATTTT. The chain has TRBV7-9 and TRBJ2-3; D gene ambiguous. Looked up from germline, CDR1 is SEHNR and CDR2 is FQNEAQ (reference sequence). The CDR3 is 15 residues long. The V end lost 2 bases, the J end lost 0 bases, and 9 bases lay between the germline ends.

The chain joins TRBV4-3 to TRBJ2-7, with 7 bases fitting TRBD1. The V gene's germline CDR1 is LGHNA and CDR2 YSLEER. The CDR3 totals 14 residues. V gave up 0 bases and J gave up 7 bases; unmatched junction bases: 6. CDR3 nucleotides: TGCGCCAGCAGCCAAGATATCGGACAGGTTGAGCAGTACTTC. It specifies CASSQDIGQVEQYF.

This clone has a single count. The chain joins TRBV6-6 to TRBJ2-1, with TRBD1 identical over 8 bases. V lost 2 bases and J lost 9; bases outside the gene matches: 0. CDR1 is MNHNY, CDR2 SVGAGI, per germline (reference sequence). The CDR3 spans 12 residues. The DNA of the CDR3 is TGTGCCAGCAGTTACGGGACAGGTGAGCAGTTCTTC. Protein product: CASSYGTGEQFF.

The chain couples TRBV6-6 to TRBJ2-7; D perhaps matches TRBD1 (6 bases). V lost 7 bases to trimming and J lost 2 bases, with 15 bases between them. The CDR3 is made up of 14 amino acids. CDR1 and CDR2 from the germline V gene are MNHNY and SVGAGI (reference sequence). This CDR3 reads CASTSSGTTYEQYF. CDR3 nucleotides: TGTGCCAGCACCTCTTCCGGGACAACCTACGAGCAGTACTTC.